A single sample gave rise to the 23 T cell receptor beta chains below, sequenced in a study of PD-L1 blockade in urothelial cancer. Only in-frame clones appear in the TCRdb table, and some are missing; sequencing was by immunoSEQ multiplex PCR. The sample yields tens of thousands of clones, around 79% seen once. The sequencing used PBMCs, collected around atezolizumab (anti-PD-L1) treatment. All receptors come from a man aged 65-85 years with urothelial cancer.

This sequence joins TRBV10-1 and TRBJ2-5; TRBD1 matches 7 bases. V shed 6 bases and J 1 base; nucleotides not matched to a gene: 2. The germline gives CDR1 WNHNN, CDR2 SYGVQD (reference sequence). There are 13 residues in the CDR3. In DNA form, the CDR3 reads TGCGCCAGCAGGGGGGACAGCCAAGAGACCCAGTACTTC. This sequence encodes CASRGDSQETQYF.

This chain connects TRBV30 to TRBJ2-2, with TRBD2 matching over 8 bases. Trimming removed 7 bases from V and 4 bases from J; junction bases left unmatched: 11. This CDR3 spans 15 amino acids. Germline lookup yields CDR1 GTSNPN and CDR2 SVGIG (reference sequence). The CDR3: CAFTGAGEVTGELFF. The CDR3 DNA sequence: TGTGCCTTCACAGGAGCGGGAGAGGTCACCGGGGAGCTGTTTTTT.

The chain couples TRBV30 to TRBJ2-5; D gene uncertain. Trimming pared 8 bases from V and 3 bases from J, leaving 22 bases between. The CDR3 is 15 residues long. CDR1 and CDR2 (germline): GTSNPN, SVGIG (reference sequence). The CDR3 protein is CAAGLRPKEKETQYF. CDR3 coding DNA: TGTGCCGCCGGTTTGAGGCCGAAAGAAAAAGAGACCCAGTACTTC. The whole variable domain, remainder taken from reference TRBV30 and TRBJ2-5, is SQTIHQWPATLVQPVGSPLSLECTVEGTSNPNLYWYRQAAGRGLQLLFYSVGIGQISSEVPQNLSASRPQDRQFILSSKKLLLSDSGFYLCAAGLRPKEKETQYFGPGTRLLVL.

This chain uses TRBV2 with TRBJ2-3; TRBD2 agrees at 16 bases. Per germline, CDR1 SNHLY and CDR2 FYNNEI. The CDR3 contains 16 residues. The junction had 5 bases not matched to a gene; V was cut back by 5 bases and J by 6 bases. The DNA for the CDR3 is TGTGCCAGCAGTCCGGGACTAGCGGGAGGGGCGGATACGCAGTATTTT. Residues: CASSPGLAGGADTQYF.

This clone was seen a few times. The genes are TRBV6-5 and TRBJ2-7; D is unresolved. Germline assignment: CDR1 MNHEY and CDR2 SVGAGI. V dropped 5 bases and J dropped 1 base, with 6 bases sitting between them. The CDR3 is made up of 12 amino acids. The CDR3 nucleotides read TGTGCCAGCAGTCCTACGTCCTACGAGCAGTACTTC. Translation gives CASSPTSYEQYF.

This CDR3 reads CASSVYSREDGYTF. For the CDR3, the DNA is TGTGCCAGCAGTGTTTATTCCAGGGAAGATGGCTACACCTTC. The chain has TRBV2 and TRBJ1-2; D might be TRBD1 (5 bases). Germline CDR1 and CDR2: SNHLY and FYNNEI. The CDR3 consists of 14 residues. V dropped 4 bases and J dropped 6 bases, with 15 bases sitting between them. Based on the CDR3 plus reference TRBV2 and TRBJ1-2, the full variable domain is EPEVTQTPSHQVTQMGQEVILRCVPISNHLYFYWYRQILGQKVEFLVSFYNNEISEKSEIFDDQFSVERPDGSNFTLKIRSTKLEDSAMYFCASSVYSREDGYTFGSGTRLTVV.

The chain has TRBV5-1 and TRBJ2-4; TRBD1 matches 8 bases. The CDR3 length is 12 residues. The germline CDR1 and CDR2 sequences are SGHRS and YFSETQ. The trim removed 3 bases at V and 15 bases at J, leaving 8 bases unmatched. The CDR3, as DNA: TGCGCCAGCAGCTCCGGACAGGGACCTCTGTACTTC. It codes for CASSSGQGPLYF.

There are a few counts of this clone. The chain carries TRBV5-4 and TRBJ2-7; 7 nucleotides agree with TRBD1. The germline V gene has CDR1 SGHNT and CDR2 YYREEE (reference sequence). CDR3 size: 15 residues. V gave up 0 bases and J gave up 2 bases; unmatched junction bases: 5. The CDR3 protein is CASSLGQGETYEQYF. In nucleotides, the CDR3 is TGTGCCAGCAGCTTGGGACAGGGAGAAACCTACGAGCAGTACTTC.

The chain links TRBV5-6 to TRBJ2-1; no clear D gene. Germline V gene lookup returns CDR1 SGHDT and CDR2 YYEEEE. This CDR3 spans 15 amino acids. Between the trimmed V and J ends, which lost 1 base and 3 bases, there was a span of 11 bases. Here the CDR3 DNA reads TGTGCCAGCAGCTTGAGAGCGATGGTCTACAATGAGCAGTTCTTC. Protein: CASSLRAMVYNEQFF.

The J gene is TRBJ1-2, the V gene TRBV7-8; D is perhaps TRBD1 (6 bases). CDR3 length: 16 residues. The germline CDR1 and CDR2 sequences are SGHVS and FQNEAQ. V lost 0 bases and J 4 bases, leaving 15 bases between the germline ends. Here the CDR3 reads CASSLALGRGAYGYTF. As DNA, the CDR3 is TGTGCCAGCAGCTTAGCATTGGGCAGGGGAGCCTATGGCTACACCTTC.

This clone was seen only a few times. The V and J genes are TRBV6-5 and TRBJ1-2; D is unclear. V was trimmed by 2 bases and J by 2 bases, leaving 9 bases between them. This CDR3 is built from 14 residues. Per the germline V gene, CDR1 is MNHEY and CDR2 is SVGAGI. CDR3 sequence reads: CASSYRSKNYGYTF. CDR3 bases: TGTGCCAGCAGTTACAGATCTAAGAACTATGGCTACACCTTC.

The chain carries TRBV4-2 and TRBJ2-6; no definite D call. The CDR3 consists of 16 residues. V lost 0 bases to trimming and J lost 0 bases, with 6 bases between them. CDR1 LGHNA and CDR2 YNFKEQ come from the germline V gene. CDR3 sequence reads: CASSQDPHSGANVLTF. CDR3 nucleotides: TGTGCCAGCAGCCAAGATCCCCACTCTGGGGCCAACGTCCTGACTTTC.

V usage is TRBV29-1 and J usage is TRBJ1-1; D is undetermined. The CDR3 is made up of 11 amino acids. V lost 6 bases and J 4 bases, leaving 9 bases between the germline ends. CDR1 and CDR2 (germline): SQVTM, ANQGSEA. This chain's CDR3 is CSVTRGTEAFF. In DNA, the CDR3 is TGCAGCGTCACAAGAGGCACTGAAGCTTTCTTT.

Remarks on this clone: Other DNA sequences in the same sample also yield this CDR3. V gene TRBV2 combines with J gene TRBJ2-3, with 10 bases aligning to TRBD1. This CDR3 spans 14 amino acids. V shed 6 bases, J shed 3 bases, and the junction held 3 bases outside the gene matches. CDR1 and CDR2 (germline): SNHLY, FYNNEI. The CDR3 sequence: CASRRTGGTDTQYF. CDR3 DNA: TGTGCCAGCAGGCGGACAGGGGGAACAGATACGCAGTATTTT.

Here the CDR3 DNA reads TGTGCCAGCAGCCAAGCCGGACAGGGGACCATAGCCCAGCATTTT. It specifies CASSQAGQGTIAQHF. The rearrangement uses TRBV4-2 and TRBJ1-5; 9 bases fit TRBD1. V trimming: 1 base; J trimming: 11 bases; junction bases outside the gene matches: 9. CDR1 is LGHNA, CDR2 YNFKEQ, per germline. The CDR3 spans 15 residues.

The V call is TRBV7-9, the J call TRBJ2-7; 8 nucleotides line up with TRBD1. The length of the CDR3 is 15 residues. Trimming cost V 4 bases and J 4 bases; bases outside gene matches: 9. From germline, CDR1 is SEHNR and CDR2 FQNEAQ (reference sequence). CDR3: CASSSGPGQDYEQYF. The CDR3 DNA is TGTGCCAGCAGCTCAGGACCGGGACAGGATTACGAGCAGTACTTC.

As for this clone: One end of the junction is discordant with germline, which a read error may explain. The CDR3 DNA is TGCAGCGTCGAAGACGGATCGCCGGGTGAAGCTTTCTTT. It translates to CSVEDGSPGEAFF. This chain uses TRBV29-1 with TRBJ1-1; no reliable D call. Germline V CDR1 and CDR2: SQVTM, ANQGSEA. This CDR3 has 13 amino acids. Looking up the rest from reference TRBV29-1 and TRBJ1-1 gives the full variable domain: SAVISQKPSRDICQRGTSLTIQCQVDSQVTMMFWYRQQPGQSLTLIATANQGSEATYESGFVIDKFPISRPNLTFSTLTVSNMSPEDSSIYLCSVEDGSPGEAFFGQGTRLTVV.

This sequence joins TRBV6-6 and TRBJ2-5; D possibly corresponds to TRBD2 (5 bases). The germline V and J ends were trimmed by 2 bases and 2 bases, with 12 bases remaining between them. The germline CDR1 and CDR2 sequences are MNHNY and SVGAGI (reference sequence). CDR3 length: 15 amino acids. The CDR3 is CASSYRGRRQETQYF. The CDR3 DNA sequence: TGTGCCAGCAGTTACCGTGGGCGGAGGCAAGAGACCCAGTACTTC.

The chain has TRBV5-4 and TRBJ2-5; D not certain. With 2 bases removed from V and 4 bases from J, the gap between germline ends came to 3 bases. CDR1 and CDR2 from the germline V gene are SGHNT and YYREEE (reference sequence). The CDR3 is 11 amino acids. DNA for the CDR3: TGTGCCAGCAGCTTCTTAGAGACCCAGTACTTC. Its translation: CASSFLETQYF. Full variable domain (rest looked up from reference TRBV5-4 and TRBJ2-5): ETGVTQSPTHLIKTRGQQVTLRCSSQSGHNTVSWYQQALGQGPQFIFQYYREEENGRGNFPPRFSGLQFPNYSSELNVNALELDDSALYLCASSFLETQYFGPGTRLLVL.

This chain connects TRBV6-5 to TRBJ2-7; 10 bases match TRBD2. V gave up 7 bases and J gave up 4 bases; unmatched junction bases: 10. This CDR3 comprises 15 residues. Per germline, CDR1 MNHEY and CDR2 SVGAGI. The CDR3, as DNA: TGTGCCAGCAAGGGACCAGGACTAGCGGTATACGAGCAGTACTTC. This sequence encodes CASKGPGLAVYEQYF.

The chain employs TRBV5-6 and TRBJ2-5; perhaps TRBD1 as D (6 bases). Between the trimmed V and J ends, which lost 2 bases and 2 bases, there was a span of 10 bases. Germline V gives CDR1 SGHDT, CDR2 YYEEEE. The CDR3 contains 14 residues. The chain's CDR3 is CASSLQGQQETQYF. Here the CDR3 DNA reads TGTGCCAGCAGCTTACAGGGTCAGCAAGAGACCCAGTACTTC.

In this sample, this clone turned up once. The CDR3 nucleotides are TGCGCCAGCAGCTACAATCTAGGCGGTGCGAACACCGGGGAGCTGTTTTTT. Translation gives CASSYNLGGANTGELFF. The chain couples TRBV5-1 to TRBJ2-2; D is uncertain. Trimming shortened V by 3 bases and J by 0 bases, and 15 bases separated the two germline ends. The CDR3 has 17 amino acids. CDR1 SGHRS and CDR2 YFSETQ come from the germline V gene.

This chain connects TRBV4-2 to TRBJ1-4; 9 nucleotides align to TRBD1. Germline V gene sequence: CDR1 LGHNA, CDR2 YNFKEQ. Trimming removed 1 base from V and 7 bases from J; junction bases left unmatched: 7. This CDR3 is 16 amino acids long. CDR3 in DNA: TGTGCCAGCAGCCAAGGACAGGGGGATGGGATTGAAAAACTGTTTTTT. Protein sequence: CASSQGQGDGIEKLFF.